The clone carrying this T cell receptor (beta chain) was observed a few times. Its antigen is not known. These data are taken from a study of response to subunit inactivated influenza vaccine. Study results and caveats: Few additional T cells are recruited per seasonal influenza vaccination, authors suggested.

TCRdb re-called the RT-PCR reads through MiXCR, storing one row per CDR3 protein. This table has 550,000 to 650,000 distinct CDR3 sequences, roughly 10% appearing once. This CDR3 is built from 15 residues. The V gene lost 1 base and the J gene lost 8 bases, with 14 bases spanning the gap. The germline V gene has CDR1 MDHEN and CDR2 SYDVKM. The sequence came from a man aged 50-60 years who received an inactivated influenza vaccine. Source: PBMCs from blood, taken on the day of vaccination. The chain links TRBV28 to TRBJ1-4; D is perhaps TRBD1 (6 bases). The CDR3 nucleotides are TGTGCCAGCAGTTTATTCCGGGGGCTGGAAGAAAAACTGTTTTTT. Translation gives CASSLFRGLEEKLFF.